This T cell receptor (beta chain) is drawn from a study of cytomegalovirus exposure and HLA in healthy donors. Study summary: Prior work identified about 120 million unique TCR beta sequences in 150 million to 200 million T cells. Study-level results: Within a later analysis, the majority of CMV-associated TCR beta chains appeared HLA-restricted.

Trimming removed 6 bases at V and 7 bases at J, with 16 bases between. The CDR3 consists of 13 residues. The V gene's germline CDR1 is MNHNS and CDR2 SASEGT. On this clone: Its antigen is still unknown.

Primers for the PCR totalled 60 Vbeta and 13 Jbeta. Sequencing used immunoSEQ multiplex PCR; TCRdb keeps in-frame clones, though not all of them. The data contain 150,000 to 200,000 clones, roughly 9.4% of them seen just once; the ten biggest clones take up 1% to 1.5%. The V call is TRBV6-1, the J call TRBJ2-7; maybe TRBD2 (6 bases). The specimen was PBMCs. The sequence was collected from a woman in her 30s in good health and CMV-seropositive. CDR3 DNA: TGTGCCAGCAGAGCAACTGGGGGAGGTGAGCAGTACTTC. This encodes CASRATGGGEQYF.